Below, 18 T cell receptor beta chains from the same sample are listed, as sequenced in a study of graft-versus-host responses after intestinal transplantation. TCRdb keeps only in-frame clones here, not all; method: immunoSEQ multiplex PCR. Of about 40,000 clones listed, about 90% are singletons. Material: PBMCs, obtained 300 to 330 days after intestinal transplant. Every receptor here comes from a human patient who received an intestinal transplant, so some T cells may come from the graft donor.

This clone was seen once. The CDR3 DNA sequence: TGTGCCAGCAGTAAATTAGGACAGACGGCAACTAATGAAAAACTGTTTTTT. Its protein is CASSKLGQTATNEKLFF. V is TRBV2 and J is TRBJ1-4, with a weak D call TRBD1 (6 bases). The CDR3 runs to 17 residues. Germline-derived CDR1 and CDR2 are SNHLY and FYNNEI. V lost 5 bases and J lost 0, with 16 bases in between.

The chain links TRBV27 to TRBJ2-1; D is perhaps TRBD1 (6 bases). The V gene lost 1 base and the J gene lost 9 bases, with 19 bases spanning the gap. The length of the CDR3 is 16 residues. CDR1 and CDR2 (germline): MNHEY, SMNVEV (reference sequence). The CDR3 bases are TGTGCCAGCAGTTTATTGCAGGGGCTCCTGGTGGGTGAGCAGTTCTTC. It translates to CASSLLQGLLVGEQFF.

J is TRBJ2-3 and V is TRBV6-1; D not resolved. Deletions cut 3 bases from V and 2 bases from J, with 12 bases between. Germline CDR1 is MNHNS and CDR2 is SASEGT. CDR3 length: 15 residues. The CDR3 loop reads CASSELVTPTDTQYF. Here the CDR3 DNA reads TGTGCCAGCAGTGAGCTTGTGACCCCCACAGATACGCAGTATTTT.

This chain's CDR3 is CASSSPGLVSETQYF. In DNA, the CDR3 is TGTGCCAGCAGCTCTCCGGGACTAGTCTCAGAGACCCAGTACTTC. The V gene is TRBV2, the J gene TRBJ2-5; 8 nucleotides match TRBD2. The V and J ends lost 6 bases and 4 bases, in that order; junction bases with no gene match: 10. CDR3 length: 15 amino acids. Germline V gene data show CDR1 as SNHLY and CDR2 as FYNNEI.

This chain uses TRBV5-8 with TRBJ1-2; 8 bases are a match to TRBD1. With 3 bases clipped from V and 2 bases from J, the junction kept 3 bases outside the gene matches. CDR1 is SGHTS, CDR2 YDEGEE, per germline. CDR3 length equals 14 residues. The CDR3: CASSWDRTNYGYTF. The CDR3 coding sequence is TGTGCCAGCAGCTGGGACAGGACAAACTATGGCTACACCTTC.

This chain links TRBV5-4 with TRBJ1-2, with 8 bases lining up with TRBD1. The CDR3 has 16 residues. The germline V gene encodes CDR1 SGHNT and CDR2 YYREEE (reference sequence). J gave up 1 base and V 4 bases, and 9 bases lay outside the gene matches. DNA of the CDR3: TGTGCCAGCAGCCACCTCGGGACAGGTCTTAACTATGGCTACACCTTC. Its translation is CASSHLGTGLNYGYTF.

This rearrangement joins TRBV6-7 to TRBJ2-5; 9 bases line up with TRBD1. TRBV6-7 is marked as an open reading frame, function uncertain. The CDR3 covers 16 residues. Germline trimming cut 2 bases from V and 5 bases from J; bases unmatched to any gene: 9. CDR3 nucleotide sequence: TGTGCCAGCAGTTACACCGGGGACAGGGAAGGGGAGACCCAGTACTTC. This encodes CASSYTGDREGETQYF.

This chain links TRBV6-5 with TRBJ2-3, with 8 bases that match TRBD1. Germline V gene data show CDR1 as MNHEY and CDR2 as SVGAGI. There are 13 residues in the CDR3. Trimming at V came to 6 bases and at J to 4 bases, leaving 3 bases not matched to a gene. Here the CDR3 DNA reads TGTGCCAGCAGAAGGACAGGGTCAGATACGCAGTATTTT. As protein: CASRRTGSDTQYF.

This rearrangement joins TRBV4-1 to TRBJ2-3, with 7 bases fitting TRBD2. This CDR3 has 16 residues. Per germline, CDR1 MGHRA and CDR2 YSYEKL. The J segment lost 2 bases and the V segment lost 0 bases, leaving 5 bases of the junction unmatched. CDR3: CASSQEVAGPTDTQYF. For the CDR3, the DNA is TGCGCCAGCAGCCAAGAAGTAGCGGGCCCCACAGATACGCAGTATTTT.

The DNA for the CDR3 is TGTGCCAGTCGACCGAACACTGAAGCTTTCTTT. It yields the protein CASRPNTEAFF. The chain has TRBV2 and TRBJ1-1; D call uncertain. The CDR3 has 11 amino acids. Between the trimmed V and J ends, which lost 9 bases and 1 base, there was a span of 6 bases. Germline V gives CDR1 SNHLY, CDR2 FYNNEI.

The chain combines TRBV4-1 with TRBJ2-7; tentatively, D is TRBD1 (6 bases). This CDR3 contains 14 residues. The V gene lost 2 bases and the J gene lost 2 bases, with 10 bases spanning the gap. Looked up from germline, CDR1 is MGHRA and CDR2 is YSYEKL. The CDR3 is CASSQQGYTYEQYF. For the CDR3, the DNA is TGCGCCAGCAGCCAACAGGGGTATACCTACGAGCAGTACTTC.

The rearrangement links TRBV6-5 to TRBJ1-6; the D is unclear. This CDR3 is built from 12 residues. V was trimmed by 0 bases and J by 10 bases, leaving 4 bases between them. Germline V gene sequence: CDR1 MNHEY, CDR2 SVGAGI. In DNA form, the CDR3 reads TGTGCCAGCAGTTACTCGAGATCACCCCTCCACTTT. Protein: CASSYSRSPLHF.

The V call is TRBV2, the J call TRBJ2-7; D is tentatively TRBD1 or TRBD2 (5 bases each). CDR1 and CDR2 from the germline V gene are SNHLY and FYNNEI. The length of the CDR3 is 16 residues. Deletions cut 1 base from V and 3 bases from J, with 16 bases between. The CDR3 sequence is CASSEELWGKNYEQYF. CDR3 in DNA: TGTGCCAGCAGTGAAGAGTTGTGGGGGAAGAACTACGAGCAGTACTTC.

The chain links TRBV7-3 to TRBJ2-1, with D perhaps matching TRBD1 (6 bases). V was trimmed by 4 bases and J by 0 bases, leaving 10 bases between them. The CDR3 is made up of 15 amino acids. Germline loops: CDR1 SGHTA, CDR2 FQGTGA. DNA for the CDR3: TGTGCCAGCAGCTCTGACAGGAGCTCCTACAATGAGCAGTTCTTC. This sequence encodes CASSSDRSSYNEQFF.

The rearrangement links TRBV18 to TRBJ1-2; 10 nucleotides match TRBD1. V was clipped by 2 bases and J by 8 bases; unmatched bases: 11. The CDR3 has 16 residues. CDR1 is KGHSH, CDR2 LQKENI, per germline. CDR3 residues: CASSPSSPGQGRGYTF. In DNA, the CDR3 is TGTGCCAGCTCACCATCTAGCCCGGGACAGGGGAGAGGCTACACCTTC.

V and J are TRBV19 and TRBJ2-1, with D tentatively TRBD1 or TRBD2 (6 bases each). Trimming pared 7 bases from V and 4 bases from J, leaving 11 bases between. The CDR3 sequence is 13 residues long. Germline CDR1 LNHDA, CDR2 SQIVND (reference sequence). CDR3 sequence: CASIGGPYNEQFF. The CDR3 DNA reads TGTGCCAGTATAGGGGGGCCATACAATGAGCAGTTCTTC.

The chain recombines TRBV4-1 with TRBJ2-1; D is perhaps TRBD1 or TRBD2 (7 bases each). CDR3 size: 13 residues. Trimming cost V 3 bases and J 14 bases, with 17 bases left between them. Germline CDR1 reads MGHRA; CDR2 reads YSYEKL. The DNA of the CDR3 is TGCGCCAGCAGCCAGGGGGAGACAGGGAGGGAGTTCTTC. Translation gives CASSQGETGREFF.

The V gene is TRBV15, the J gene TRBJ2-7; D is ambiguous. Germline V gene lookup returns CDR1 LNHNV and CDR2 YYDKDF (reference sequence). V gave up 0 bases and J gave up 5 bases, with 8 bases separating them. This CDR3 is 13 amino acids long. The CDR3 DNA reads TGTGCCACCAGCAGAGATCGGAACCACGAGCAGTACTTC. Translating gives CATSRDRNHEQYF.